This entry concerns a single T cell receptor (beta chain). Original processing methods: Cell counts per sample came from amplifying reference gene primers. Profiled with immunoSEQ multiplex PCR; TCRdb holds only in-frame clones, not every one. V and J calls and clone size are as listed in that table; D and trimming were resolved from the DNA. The table shows around 120,000 clones, with approximately 88% occurring only once. This specimen belongs to a study of blood T cell repertoires in COVID-19. Across the whole study: Some COVID-19 samples were acute and others convalescent; all came from the United States, Italy and Spain. In each case, the material was cDNA or gDNA derived from T cells, B-cell-depleted T cells, or PBMCs.

Sample: peripheral blood. The sequence came from a man between 50 and 59 years old with acute or convalescent COVID-19.

As DNA, the CDR3 is TGTGCCAGCAGTTACCGGACAGGCGAACCCCAGCCCCAGCATTTT. Its protein product is CASSYRTGEPQPQHF. The chain is built from TRBV6-6 and TRBJ1-5; 7 bases match TRBD1. The CDR3 length is 15 residues. V lost 2 bases to trimming and J lost 7 bases; unmatched junction nucleotides: 8. Germline V CDR1 and CDR2: MNHNY, SVGAGI (reference sequence).